This note documents a single T cell receptor (beta chain) sequence. Its antigen is not known. This sample is drawn from a study of vaccination effects on CD4 cells after COVID-19. General study points: Marked contraction was observed in infection-induced and vaccine-induced clones late after vaccination. In healthy vaccinees, only 1 of 255 vaccine-induced clones cross-reacted with common cold coronaviruses.

V was trimmed by 1 base and J by 9 bases, leaving 17 bases between them. The CDR3 sequence is 15 residues long. The germline V gene encodes CDR1 SGHAT and CDR2 FQNNGV. Produced via immunoSEQ multiplex PCR; TCRdb's table is partial and in-frame only. The sample comprises approximately 40,000 clones, roughly 70% of which are singletons, and approximately 22% rests with the top ten. Expansion of antigen-specific CD4+ T cells with viral peptide pools was carried out by the ViraFEST assay before sequencing. Cultured cells yielded isolated CD4+ T cells after less than 11 days. Having tested negative for nucleocapsid antibodies, the vaccine recipients showed no prior SARS-CoV-2 infection. Researchers reported culturing over 1.5 million PBMC in each well, adding around 10 IU/ml IL-2 and roughly 10 ug/ml peptides. Cultures had half their medium replaced with IL-2 medium on days 3 and 7.

This specimen consisted of CD4+ T cells from PBMCs cultured with SARS-CoV-2 spike peptides, obtained before COVID-19 vaccination. This TCR was recovered from a human donor who received a COVID-19 vaccine. The rearrangement joins TRBV11-2 to TRBJ2-3; D remains ambiguous. The CDR3 DNA reads as TGTGCCAGCAGCTTAGCGGTCGGGTCCATGAGCACGCAGTATTTT. It yields the protein CASSLAVGSMSTQYF.